This TCR beta chain was retrieved from a study of long-term antiretroviral therapy in people with HIV. Survey-level immunoSEQ v3.0 assays were run. Sequencing used immunoSEQ multiplex PCR; TCRdb keeps in-frame clones, though not all of them. The data contain tens of thousands of clones, approximately 76% of them seen just once; the ten biggest clones take up around 11%. In its sample, this clone was seen a few times. The CDR3 sequence is 14 residues long. With V trimmed by 6 bases and J by 5 bases, 9 bases remained unmatched. The germline V gene has CDR1 MNHNY and CDR2 SVGAGI (reference sequence). The clonotype comes from a middle-aged woman with HIV. This material consisted of unsorted PBMCs, taken 1.1 years before starting antiretroviral therapy. The chain couples TRBV6-6 to TRBJ2-7; 8 nucleotides match TRBD2. CDR3 region: CASSRFSGINEQYF. The CDR3 nucleotides are TGTGCCAGCAGCCGCTTTAGCGGGATTAACGAGCAGTACTTC.